This T cell receptor beta chain appears in the sequencing data of a study of CD8+CD57+ T cells in acquired aplastic anemia. This clonotype was detected ten times or more. Genomic DNA, serving as template, underwent TCR beta VDJ and CDR3 profiling. TCRdb reanalysed the reads using MiXCR and keeps one entry per CDR3 protein. Found here are around 200,000 distinct CDR3 sequences, over 40% of them singletons; the top ten hold about 1.8%. This CDR3 is built from 16 residues. Germline values: CDR1 LNHDA, CDR2 SQIVND (reference sequence). Germline trimming cut 6 bases from V and 6 bases from J; bases unmatched to any gene: 11. Sequencing involved patients with CD8+CD57+ cell expansion previously shown by flow cytometry. All patients had severe acquired aplastic anemia.

The material sequenced was sorted CD4+, CD8+, or CD8+CD57+ T cells (not recorded which) from PBMCs. The receptor was derived from a human donor with aplastic anemia. The chain recombines TRBV19 with TRBJ2-2, with 9 bases lining up with TRBD2. CDR3 DNA: TGTGCCAGTAGCCCCGGGACTAGCCGAGCCCCCGGGGAGCTGTTTTTT. It specifies CASSPGTSRAPGELFF. Drawing the rest from reference TRBV19 and TRBJ2-2, the complete variable domain is DGGITQSPKYLFRKEGQNVTLSCEQNLNHDAMYWYRQDPGQGLRLIYYSQIVNDFQKGDIAEGYSVSREKKESFPLTVTSAQKNPTAFYLCASSPGTSRAPGELFFGEGSRLTVL.